This TCR beta chain was observed in a study of patients and donors after allogeneic stem cell transplantation. Trimming removed 3 bases from V and 0 bases from J, with 18 bases in between. CDR1 and CDR2 from the germline V gene are LGHNA and YSLEER. This CDR3 region has 17 residues. This clonotype was counted only a few times. TCRdb recomputed calls from the RT-PCR reads with MiXCR, one row per CDR3 protein. The sample carries some 880,000 distinct CDR3 sequences, approximately 18% recorded once. The sample comprised blood, either unsorted or a sorted T cell fraction (not recorded which). J is TRBJ2-7 and V is TRBV4-3, with a possible D match to TRBD1 (6 bases). The TCR was taken from a human donor who was either an allogeneic HSCT recipient or a stem cell or donor lymphocyte infusion donor (not recorded which). It is not recorded whose cells these are; they may come from a transplant donor. DNA of the CDR3: TGCGCCAGCAGCCATTCATCAGGTACAGGGAGCTCCTACGAGCAGTACTTC. Amino acid sequence: CASSHSSGTGSSYEQYF.